This TCR beta chain was recovered during a study of CD8 T cells in Susac syndrome. About the research overall: Sequencing included Susac syndrome patients, about six of them with active disease and roughly 8 in remission.

Study-wide results and caveats: The Susac syndrome CD4+ T cell repertoires displayed no clonal expansion.

CD8+ and CD4+ T cells taken from blood had their TCR beta sequenced. A quantity of roughly 0.5 to 1 ug RNA underwent reverse transcription using random hexamers. Amplification of TCR beta CDR3 used immunoSEQ multiplex PCR across 54 Vbeta and 13 Jbeta. From the immunoSEQ multiplex PCR reads, TCRdb called clonotypes with MiXCR, one entry per CDR3 protein. Of 210,000 or so distinct CDR3 sequences in the sample, approximately 94% are singletons; the top ten hold approximately 0.15%. As regards this clonotype: Its cognate antigen is unknown.

Sample: CD4+ T cells from PBMCs. This receptor was taken from a human donor with Susac syndrome.

For the CDR3, the DNA is TGTGCCAGCAGCCCTACCGGGGCAGCGAATTCACCCCTCCACTTT. Its translation is CASSPTGAANSPLHF. This sequence joins TRBV3-1 and TRBJ1-6; maybe TRBD1 (5 bases). Germline V gene sequence: CDR1 LGHDT, CDR2 YNNKEL (reference sequence). Trimming took 4 bases from V and 7 from J, leaving 14 bases between them. The CDR3 is made up of 15 amino acids.